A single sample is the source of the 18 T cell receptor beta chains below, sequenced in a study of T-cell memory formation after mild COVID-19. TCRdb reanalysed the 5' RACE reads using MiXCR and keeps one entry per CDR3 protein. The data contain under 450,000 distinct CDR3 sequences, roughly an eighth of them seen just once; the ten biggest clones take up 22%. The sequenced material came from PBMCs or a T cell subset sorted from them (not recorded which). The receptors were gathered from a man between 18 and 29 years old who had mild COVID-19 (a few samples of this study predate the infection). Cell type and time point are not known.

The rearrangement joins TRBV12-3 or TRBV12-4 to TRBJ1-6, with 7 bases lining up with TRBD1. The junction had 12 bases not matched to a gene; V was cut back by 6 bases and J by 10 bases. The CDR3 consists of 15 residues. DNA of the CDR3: TGTGCCAGCAGCCCATGGGGACAGCCCGGCTCACCCCTCCACTTT. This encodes CASSPWGQPGSPLHF.

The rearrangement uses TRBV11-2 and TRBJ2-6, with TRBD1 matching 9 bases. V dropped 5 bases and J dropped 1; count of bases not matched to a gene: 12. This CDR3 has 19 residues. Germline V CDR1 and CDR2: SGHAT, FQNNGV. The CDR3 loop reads CASSRYRTGAPSGANVLTF. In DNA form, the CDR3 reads TGTGCCAGCAGCCGCTACAGGACAGGGGCCCCTTCTGGGGCCAACGTCCTGACTTTC.

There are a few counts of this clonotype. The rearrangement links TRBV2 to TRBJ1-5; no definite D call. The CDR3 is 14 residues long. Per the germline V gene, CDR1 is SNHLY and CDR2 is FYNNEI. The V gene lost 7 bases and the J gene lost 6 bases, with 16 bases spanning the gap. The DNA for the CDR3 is TGTGCCAGCATGGCCGCGATGATGGGTCAGCCCCAGCATTTT. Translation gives CASMAAMMGQPQHF.

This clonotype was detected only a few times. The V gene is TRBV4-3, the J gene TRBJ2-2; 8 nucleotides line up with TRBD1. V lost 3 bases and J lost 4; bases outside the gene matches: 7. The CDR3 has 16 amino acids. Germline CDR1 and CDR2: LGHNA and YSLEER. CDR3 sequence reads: CASSHLRGQGTGELFF. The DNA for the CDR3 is TGCGCCAGCAGCCACCTCAGGGGGCAGGGCACCGGGGAGCTGTTTTTT.

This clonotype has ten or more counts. The CDR3 bases are TGTGCCATCGAAAGGAGGGTAGACTCTGGAAACACCATATATTTT. Its translation is CAIERRVDSGNTIYF. V and J are TRBV10-3 and TRBJ1-3; D ambiguous. The germline CDR1 and CDR2 sequences are ENHRY and SYGVKD. Trimming left V 8 bases short and J 0 bases short, with 14 bases between. This CDR3 comprises 15 residues.

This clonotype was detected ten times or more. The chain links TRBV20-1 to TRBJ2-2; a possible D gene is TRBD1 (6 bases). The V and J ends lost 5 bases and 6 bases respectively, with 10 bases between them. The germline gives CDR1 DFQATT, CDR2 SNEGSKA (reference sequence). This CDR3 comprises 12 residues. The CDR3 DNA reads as TGCAGTGCTCGAGGACAGTCCGGGGAGCTGTTTTTT. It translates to CSARGQSGELFF.

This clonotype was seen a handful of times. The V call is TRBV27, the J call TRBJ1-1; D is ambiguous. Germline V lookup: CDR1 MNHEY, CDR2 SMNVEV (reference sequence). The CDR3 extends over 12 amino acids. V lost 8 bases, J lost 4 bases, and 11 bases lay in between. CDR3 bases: TGTGCCAGCGCGAGGTGGGGCACTGAAGCTTTCTTT. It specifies CASARWGTEAFF.

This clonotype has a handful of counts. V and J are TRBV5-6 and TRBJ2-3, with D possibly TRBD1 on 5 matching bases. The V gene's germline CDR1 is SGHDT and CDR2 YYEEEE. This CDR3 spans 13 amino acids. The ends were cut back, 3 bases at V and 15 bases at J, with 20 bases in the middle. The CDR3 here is CASSSPGFLGAYF. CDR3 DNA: TGTGCCAGCAGCTCTCCAGGGTTTCTAGGTGCCTATTTT.

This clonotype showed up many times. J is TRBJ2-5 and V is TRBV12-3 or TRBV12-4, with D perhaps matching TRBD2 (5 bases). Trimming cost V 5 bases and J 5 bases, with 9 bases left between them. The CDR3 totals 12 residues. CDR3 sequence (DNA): TGTGCCAGCAGTCCCGGCGGGGAGACCCAGTACTTC. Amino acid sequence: CASSPGGETQYF.

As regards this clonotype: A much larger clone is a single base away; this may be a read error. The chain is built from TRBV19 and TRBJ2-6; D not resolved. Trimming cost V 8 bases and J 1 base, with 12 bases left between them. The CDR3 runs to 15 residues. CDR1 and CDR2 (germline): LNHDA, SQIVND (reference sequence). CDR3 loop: CASYFDSSGANVLTF. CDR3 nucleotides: TGTGCCAGTTACTTTGACTCGTCTGGGGCCAACGTCCTGACTTTC.

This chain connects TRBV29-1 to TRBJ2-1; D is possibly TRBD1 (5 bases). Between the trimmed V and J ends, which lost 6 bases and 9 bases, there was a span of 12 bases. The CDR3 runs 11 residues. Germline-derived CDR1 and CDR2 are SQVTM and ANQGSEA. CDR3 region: CSVPLGPEQFF. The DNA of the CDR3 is TGCAGCGTACCCCTGGGGCCTGAGCAGTTCTTC.

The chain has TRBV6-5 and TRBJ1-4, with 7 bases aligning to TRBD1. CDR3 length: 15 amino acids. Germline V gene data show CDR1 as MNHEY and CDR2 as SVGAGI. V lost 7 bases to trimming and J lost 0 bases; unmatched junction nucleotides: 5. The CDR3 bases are TGTGCCAGCACCTACGGGACAGCAACTAATGAAAAACTGTTTTTT. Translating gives CASTYGTATNEKLFF.

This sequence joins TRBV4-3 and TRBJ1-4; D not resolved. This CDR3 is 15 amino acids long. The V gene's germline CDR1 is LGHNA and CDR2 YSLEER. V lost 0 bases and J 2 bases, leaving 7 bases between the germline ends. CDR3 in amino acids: CASSQEAQTNEKLFF. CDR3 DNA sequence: TGCGCCAGCAGCCAAGAGGCCCAGACTAATGAAAAACTGTTTTTT.

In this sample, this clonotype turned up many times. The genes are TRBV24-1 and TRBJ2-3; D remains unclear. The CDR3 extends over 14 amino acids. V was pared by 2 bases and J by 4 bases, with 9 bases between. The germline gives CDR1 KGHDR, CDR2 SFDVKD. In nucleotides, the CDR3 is TGTGCCACCAGTGATTCAGCAGCCGCAGATACGCAGTATTTT. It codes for CATSDSAAADTQYF.

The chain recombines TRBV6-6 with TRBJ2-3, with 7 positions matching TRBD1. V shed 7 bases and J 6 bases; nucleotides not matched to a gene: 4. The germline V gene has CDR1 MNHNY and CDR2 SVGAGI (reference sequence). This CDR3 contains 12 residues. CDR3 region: CASTRQGDTQYF. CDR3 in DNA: TGTGCCAGCACCAGACAGGGCGATACGCAGTATTTT.

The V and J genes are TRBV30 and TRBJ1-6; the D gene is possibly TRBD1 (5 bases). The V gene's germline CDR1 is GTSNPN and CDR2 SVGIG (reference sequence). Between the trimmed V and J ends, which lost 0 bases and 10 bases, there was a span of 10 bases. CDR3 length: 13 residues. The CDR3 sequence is CAWSVQAGSPLHF. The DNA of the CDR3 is TGTGCCTGGAGTGTACAGGCCGGATCACCCCTCCACTTT.

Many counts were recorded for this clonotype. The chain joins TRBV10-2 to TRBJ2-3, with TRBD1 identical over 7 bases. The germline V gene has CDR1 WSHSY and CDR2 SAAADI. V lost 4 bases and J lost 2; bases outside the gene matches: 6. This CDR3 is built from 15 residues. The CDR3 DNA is TGCGCCAGCAGTGCAGACAGGGTGCTCACAGATACGCAGTATTTT. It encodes CASSADRVLTDTQYF.

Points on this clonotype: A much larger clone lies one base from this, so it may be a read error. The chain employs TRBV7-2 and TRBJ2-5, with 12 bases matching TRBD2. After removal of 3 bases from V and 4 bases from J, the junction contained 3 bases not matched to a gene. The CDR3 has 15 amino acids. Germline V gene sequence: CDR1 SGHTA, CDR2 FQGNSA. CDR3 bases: TGTGCCAGCAGCTTCGGACTAGCGGGGCCAGAGACCCAGTACTTC. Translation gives CASSFGLAGPETQYF. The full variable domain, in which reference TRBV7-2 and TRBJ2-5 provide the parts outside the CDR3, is GAGVSQSPSNKVTEKGKDVELRCDPISGHTALYWYRQSLGQGLEFLIYFQGNSAPDKSGLPSDRFSAERTGGSVSTLTIQRTQQEDSAVYLCASSFGLAGPETQYFGPGTRLLVL.